Listed here are 30 T cell receptor beta chains from one sample, sequenced in a study of control samples from healthy donors and cancer patients. Only in-frame clones appear in the TCRdb table, and some are missing; sequencing was by immunoSEQ multiplex PCR. The sample has some 120,000 clones; about 95% are singletons. The material sequenced was blood. The receptors derive from a man younger than 40 in good health.

The chain couples TRBV5-4 to TRBJ2-3, with 8 bases aligning to TRBD2. The CDR3 loop spans 19 amino acids. V lost 0 bases and J lost 5; bases outside the gene matches: 17. In germline, CDR1 is SGHNT, CDR2 YYREEE (reference sequence). The CDR3 DNA follows: TGTGCCAGCAGCTTGGGGGGGCAGCGGGGGCCCGCTGGTGGAGATACGCAGTATTTT. The encoded protein is CASSLGGQRGPAGGDTQYF.

The rearrangement uses TRBV28 and TRBJ2-7; D is uncertain. V was clipped by 6 bases and J by 2 bases, with 5 bases between them. CDR3 length: 11 amino acids. Germline V lookup: CDR1 MDHEN, CDR2 SYDVKM. CDR3 loop: CASSLTYEQYF. For the CDR3, the DNA is TGTGCCAGCAGCCTTACCTACGAGCAGTACTTC.

V usage is TRBV19 and J usage is TRBJ2-2; D is unresolved. V was pared by 4 bases and J by 0 bases, with 9 bases between. The CDR3 covers 15 residues. The germline V gene has CDR1 LNHDA and CDR2 SQIVND (reference sequence). The CDR3 loop reads CASSRLGSNTGELFF. CDR3 coding DNA: TGTGCCAGTAGTAGATTGGGGTCGAACACCGGGGAGCTGTTTTTT.

This chain uses TRBV28 with TRBJ2-1, with 12 positions matching TRBD2. CDR1 MDHEN and CDR2 SYDVKM come from the germline V gene. Trimming cost V 3 bases and J 6 bases; bases outside gene matches: 3. The length of the CDR3 is 15 residues. For the CDR3, the DNA is TGTGCCAGCAGTTTGGCTAGCGGGGGGGCCAATGAGCAGTTCTTC. Protein: CASSLASGGANEQFF.

J is TRBJ1-3 and V is TRBV28; 7 nucleotides match TRBD1. The V and J ends lost 5 bases and 0 bases, in that order; junction bases with no gene match: 7. Germline loops: CDR1 MDHEN, CDR2 SYDVKM. This CDR3 region has 16 residues. CDR3 in DNA: TGTGCCAGCAGTGGGGGACAGTTCAGCTCTGGAAACACCATATATTTT. Translated: CASSGGQFSSGNTIYF.

The J gene is TRBJ1-1, the V gene TRBV7-3; the D is unclear. V lost 0 bases, J lost 5 bases, and 7 bases lay in between. The germline V gene has CDR1 SGHTA and CDR2 FQGTGA. The CDR3 totals 13 residues. The CDR3 reads CASSLTGGTEAFF. DNA for the CDR3: TGTGCCAGCAGCTTAACAGGTGGGACTGAAGCTTTCTTT.

In DNA, the CDR3 is TGCGCCAGCAGCCAGGCAACGTGGGGGGCCCGATATGGCAATCAGCCCCAGCATTTT. Translation: CASSQATWGARYGNQPQHF. The rearrangement joins TRBV4-1 to TRBJ1-5; a possible D gene is TRBD1 (6 bases). The CDR3 has 19 residues. The ends were cut back, 3 bases at V and 2 bases at J, with 23 bases in the middle. The germline V gene has CDR1 MGHRA and CDR2 YSYEKL.

This clone was detected only once. This sequence joins TRBV6-2 or TRBV6-3 and TRBJ2-2; no clear D. Germline CDR1 is MNHEY and CDR2 is SVGEGT. The CDR3 loop spans 12 amino acids. The V gene lost 0 bases and the J gene lost 6 bases, with 2 bases spanning the gap. CDR3 sequence reads: CASSYSAGELFF. The CDR3 nucleotides are TGTGCCAGCAGTTACTCAGCCGGGGAGCTGTTTTTT.

The V gene is TRBV6-4, the J gene TRBJ2-2; D is unresolved. V lost 3 bases and J lost 0, with 2 bases in between. This CDR3 is 13 amino acids long. Germline V lookup: CDR1 MRHNA, CDR2 SNTAGT. As DNA, the CDR3 is TGTGCCAGCAGTGAAGCGAACACCGGGGAGCTGTTTTTT. As protein: CASSEANTGELFF.

This chain links TRBV7-2 with TRBJ2-5; 9 bases map to TRBD2. The V segment lost 4 bases and the J segment 5 bases; nucleotides outside the gene matches: 11. Per the germline V gene, CDR1 is SGHTA and CDR2 is FQGNSA. CDR3 length: 16 residues. The CDR3 loop is CASSSGRLAGFETQYF. The CDR3 DNA reads as TGTGCCAGCAGCTCAGGCCGCCTAGCGGGGTTTGAGACCCAGTACTTC.

J is TRBJ2-2 and V is TRBV6-5; D is uncertain. Deletions cut 6 bases from V and 4 bases from J, with 15 bases between. Germline-derived CDR1 and CDR2 are MNHEY and SVGAGI. CDR3 length equals 15 residues. Here the CDR3 DNA reads TGTGCCAGCAGCCCCCCCTCCGGATTCACCGGGGAGCTGTTTTTT. The encoded protein is CASSPPSGFTGELFF.

This clone was seen a single time. The CDR3 protein is CASSSVWNTEAFF. In nucleotides, the CDR3 is TGTGCCAGCAGCTCCGTATGGAACACTGAAGCTTTCTTT. This chain joins TRBV7-9 and TRBJ1-1; D gene uncertain. The CDR3 loop spans 13 amino acids. The V end was cut by 4 bases, the J end by 1 base, with 7 bases between. Germline lookup yields CDR1 SEHNR and CDR2 FQNEAQ (reference sequence).

The chain uses TRBV9 and TRBJ1-2; 8 bases agree with TRBD1. Germline V gene lookup returns CDR1 SGDLS and CDR2 YYNGEE. CDR3 length equals 17 residues. The J segment lost 2 bases and the V segment lost 3 bases, leaving 12 bases of the junction unmatched. CDR3 protein: CASSGRDRFPQNYGYTF. The CDR3 DNA reads as TGTGCCAGCAGCGGCCGGGACAGGTTCCCACAAAACTATGGCTACACCTTC.

This sequence joins TRBV29-1 and TRBJ1-1; no reliable D call. The CDR3 runs to 13 residues. V was cut by 5 bases and J by 0 bases, with 10 bases left in between. From germline, CDR1 is SQVTM and CDR2 ANQGSEA. CDR3 sequence: CSVFVYLNTEAFF. In nucleotides, the CDR3 is TGCAGCGTTTTTGTGTACCTGAACACTGAAGCTTTCTTT. The full variable domain, its missing parts supplied by reference TRBV29-1 and TRBJ1-1, is SAVISQKPSRDICQRGTSLTIQCQVDSQVTMMFWYRQQPGQSLTLIATANQGSEATYESGFVIDKFPISRPNLTFSTLTVSNMSPEDSSIYLCSVFVYLNTEAFFGQGTRLTVV.

The chain recombines TRBV4-2 with TRBJ2-7; TRBD2 matches at 7 bases. Germline CDR1 and CDR2: LGHNA and YNFKEQ. The trim removed 4 bases at V and 0 bases at J, leaving 3 bases unmatched. The CDR3 sequence is 14 residues long. The CDR3 region has the DNA TGTGCCAGCAGCCCCTCTAGCGGCTCCTACGAGCAGTACTTC. Residues: CASSPSSGSYEQYF.

The chain joins TRBV2 to TRBJ1-4; no reliable D call. The CDR3 covers 13 residues. Germline-derived CDR1 and CDR2 are SNHLY and FYNNEI. V gave up 6 bases and J gave up 7 bases, with 12 bases separating them. In DNA form, the CDR3 reads TGTGCCAGCAGGGTAGGGTATGGTGAAAAACTGTTTTTT. It is translated as CASRVGYGEKLFF. Drawing the rest from reference TRBV2 and TRBJ1-4, the complete variable domain is EPEVTQTPSHQVTQMGQEVILRCVPISNHLYFYWYRQILGQKVEFLVSFYNNEISEKSEIFDDQFSVERPDGSNFTLKIRSTKLEDSAMYFCASRVGYGEKLFFGSGTQLSVL.

CDR3 coding DNA: TGTGCCAGCACCCGAACAAGGTCTGGCTGGGGCTACACCTTC. It translates to CASTRTRSGWGYTF. The chain joins TRBV6-5 to TRBJ1-2; D is unresolved. With 7 bases removed from V and 8 bases from J, the gap between germline ends came to 20 bases. Looked up from germline, CDR1 is MNHEY and CDR2 is SVGAGI. The CDR3 has 14 residues.

The gene calls are TRBV9 and TRBJ1-6; D gene ambiguous. This CDR3 contains 13 residues. V lost 0 bases, J lost 8 bases, and 6 bases lay in between. Germline V lookup: CDR1 SGDLS, CDR2 YYNGEE. DNA of the CDR3: TGTGCCAGCAGCGTAGTCGGCGATTCACCCCTCCACTTT. It encodes CASSVVGDSPLHF. Complete variable domain (other parts from reference TRBV9 and TRBJ1-6): DSGVTQTPKHLITATGQRVTLRCSPRSGDLSVYWYQQSLDQGLQFLIQYYNGEERAKGNILERFSAQQFPDLHSELNLSSLELGDSALYFCASSVVGDSPLHFGNGTRLTVT.

The V gene is TRBV10-1, the J gene TRBJ2-5; D call uncertain. Germline CDR1 reads WNHNN; CDR2 reads SYGVQD (reference sequence). V was cut by 0 bases and J by 7 bases, with 24 bases left in between. The CDR3 spans 18 residues. The chain's CDR3 is CASSESNSAGFLGGTQYF. CDR3 DNA sequence: TGCGCCAGCAGTGAGTCGAATTCTGCTGGTTTCCTTGGTGGGACCCAGTACTTC.

The V gene is TRBV29-1, the J gene TRBJ1-2; no clear D. The V end was cut by 1 base, the J end by 4 bases, with 4 bases between. The germline gives CDR1 SQVTM, CDR2 ANQGSEA. The CDR3 spans 11 residues. The CDR3 loop is CSVEGVYGYTF. CDR3 coding DNA: TGCAGCGTTGAAGGGGTCTATGGCTACACCTTC.

V gene TRBV7-2 combines with J gene TRBJ2-1; 9 positions agree with TRBD2. The germline CDR1 and CDR2 sequences are SGHTA and FQGNSA. The CDR3 has 15 residues. With 6 bases clipped from V and 6 bases from J, the junction kept 9 bases outside the gene matches. CDR3 protein: CASSDIAGVSNEQFF. The CDR3 DNA sequence: TGTGCCAGCAGTGACATAGCGGGGGTTAGCAATGAGCAGTTCTTC.

The chain combines TRBV29-1 with TRBJ2-7, with D perhaps TRBD1 or TRBD2 (5 bases each). V was pared by 6 bases and J by 2 bases, with 14 bases between. The CDR3 is made up of 13 amino acids. CDR1 and CDR2 from the germline V gene are SQVTM and ANQGSEA. The CDR3 region has the DNA TGCAGCGTGGTGGGGACGGCGGCCTACGAGCAGTACTTC. This translates into CSVVGTAAYEQYF.

The CDR3 reads CASSQVTGDRELFF. The CDR3 bases are TGCGCCAGCAGCCAAGTGACCGGGGATAGGGAGCTGTTTTTT. The chain employs TRBV4-3 and TRBJ2-2; tentative D call: TRBD2 (5 bases). The germline CDR1 and CDR2 sequences are LGHNA and YSLEER. Trimming shortened V by 1 base and J by 9 bases, and 12 bases separated the two germline ends. There are 14 residues in the CDR3.

The chain uses TRBV27 and TRBJ2-6, with unresolved D. This CDR3 region has 19 residues. Trimming took 0 bases from V and 4 from J, leaving 19 bases between them. Germline V gene lookup returns CDR1 MNHEY and CDR2 SMNVEV (reference sequence). CDR3 sequence: CASSLSINAVGAGANVLTF. The CDR3 coding sequence is TGTGCCAGCAGTTTATCGATAAACGCCGTGGGCGCCGGGGCCAACGTCCTGACTTTC.

The chain combines TRBV27 with TRBJ1-1; tentative D call: TRBD1 (5 bases). Trimming removed 5 bases from V and 3 bases from J, with 10 bases in between. The CDR3 length is 13 residues. Germline V gives CDR1 MNHEY, CDR2 SMNVEV (reference sequence). DNA for the CDR3: TGTGCCAGCAGTCTGACAGTTCACACTGAAGCTTTCTTT. Amino acids: CASSLTVHTEAFF.

V and J are TRBV5-1 and TRBJ1-2; D is possibly TRBD1 (5 bases). V gave up 0 bases and J gave up 3 bases, with 9 bases separating them. CDR3 length equals 14 residues. CDR1 is SGHRS, CDR2 YFSETQ, per germline. CDR3 sequence reads: CASSLAIGDYGYTF. CDR3 sequence (DNA): TGCGCCAGCAGCTTGGCCATAGGGGACTATGGCTACACCTTC.

The CDR3, as DNA: TGTGCCAGCAGCTTAGCTCGACAGAGCTCTGGAAACACCATATATTTT. As protein: CASSLARQSSGNTIYF. The chain is built from TRBV7-2 and TRBJ1-3, with TRBD1 as a possible D gene (5 bases). There are 16 residues in the CDR3. V was clipped by 0 bases and J by 0 bases, with 9 bases between them. Germline loops: CDR1 SGHTA, CDR2 FQGNSA.

The chain recombines TRBV6-2 or TRBV6-3 with TRBJ2-7; 8 nucleotides line up with TRBD2. CDR1 is MNHEY and CDR2 is SVGEGT in the germline V gene. V shed 0 bases and J 3 bases; nucleotides not matched to a gene: 1. The CDR3 has 14 residues. For the CDR3, the DNA is TGTGCCAGCAGTTACTCCAGCGGGGGCTACGAGCAGTACTTC. This encodes CASSYSSGGYEQYF.

The gene calls are TRBV9 and TRBJ2-2, with TRBD2 as a possible D gene (6 bases). The CDR3 spans 17 residues. The ends were cut back, 3 bases at V and 1 base at J, with 16 bases in the middle. Per the germline V gene, CDR1 is SGDLS and CDR2 is YYNGEE. This CDR3 reads CASSEPRGRVNTGELFF. The CDR3 DNA reads TGTGCCAGCAGCGAGCCGCGGGGCAGGGTGAACACCGGGGAGCTGTTTTTT.

The chain uses TRBV6-2 or TRBV6-3 and TRBJ2-6; a possible D gene is TRBD2 (6 bases). Germline loops: CDR1 MNHEY, CDR2 SVGEGT. This CDR3 contains 16 residues. Trimming stripped 5 bases from V and 0 bases from J, with 11 bases between. The CDR3 loop is CASSLIGGSGANVLTF. CDR3 bases: TGTGCCAGCAGTCTTATCGGGGGCTCTGGGGCCAACGTCCTGACTTTC.